This record looks at one T cell receptor (beta chain) sequence and its context. This entry is derived from a study of blood T cell repertoires in COVID-19. Profiled with immunoSEQ multiplex PCR; TCRdb holds only in-frame clones, not every one. The sample has under 350,000 clones, around 85% seen once. Trimming took 2 bases from V and 5 from J, leaving 10 bases between them. The germline gives CDR1 MNHEY, CDR2 SVGEGT. The CDR3 consists of 14 residues. V and J are TRBV6-2 or TRBV6-3 and TRBJ1-5; D not resolved. The receptor's source is a woman in her thirties or forties with acute COVID-19. Sequenced material: PBMCs or T cells enriched from blood (not recorded which). This CDR3 is CASSYPTGDQPQHF. CDR3 bases: TGTGCCAGCAGTTACCCTACCGGGGATCAGCCCCAGCATTTT.